Many counts were recorded for the clone carrying this TCR beta chain. Its target is unknown. The germline CDR1 and CDR2 sequences are SGHTA and FQGNSA. The CDR3 has 12 residues. V was shortened by 5 bases and J by 8 bases, with 12 bases between the two germline ends. This sample was taken from a study of T cell repertoires in cytomegalovirus infection. At the level of the study: Through public TCR beta signatures, both CMV infection and matching HLA type were indicated.

One entry per CDR3 protein results from TCRdb running MiXCR on the reads. Of about 180,000 distinct CDR3 sequences in the sample, about a sixth were seen once. Overall study findings and caveats: Cumulative frequency of public TCR beta families picked out carriers of CMV plus the relevant HLA. The study found HLA-C-restricted CMV-specific TCR beta clonotypes dominating the ex vivo response.

This receptor was identified in a human donor in good health (CMV status not recorded). Some clones in this sample may be carry-over from other donors' samples. The chain joins TRBV7-2 to TRBJ1-2, with D hard to call. The source material was CD8+ T cells from PBMCs. Here the CDR3 DNA reads TGTGCCAGCAGCCCCCGTACGAGCGGCTACACCTTC. This encodes CASSPRTSGYTF. Full variable domain (remainder filled in from reference TRBV7-2 and TRBJ1-2): GAGVSQSPSNKVTEKGKDVELRCDPISGHTALYWYRQSLGQGLEFLIYFQGNSAPDKSGLPSDRFSAERTGGSVSTLTIQRTQQEDSAVYLCASSPRTSGYTFGSGTRLTVV.